What follows is one TCR beta chain and its context. How the authors handled the data: By means of reference gene primer amplification, nucleated cell counts were estimated. Profiled with immunoSEQ multiplex PCR; TCRdb holds only in-frame clones, not every one. The V and J calls and clone size were taken over from that table, and D and trimming were inferred from the DNA. The sample lists approximately 200,000 clones; under 90% were seen once. This sample is drawn from a study of blood T cell repertoires in COVID-19. Study as a whole: Samples came from the United States, Italy and Spain, spanning acute and convalescent COVID-19. Sample material is recorded as cDNA or gDNA derived from T cells, B-cell-depleted T cells, or PBMCs.

Germline V gene data show CDR1 as DFQATT and CDR2 as SNEGSKA (reference sequence). CDR3 length equals 15 residues. The J segment lost 6 bases and the V segment lost 5 bases, leaving 12 bases of the junction unmatched. The rearrangement links TRBV20-1 to TRBJ2-3; 9 nucleotides line up with TRBD2. Sequenced: peripheral blood. This TCR derives from a woman aged 55-75 years who had recovered from COVID-19. The CDR3 DNA is TGCAGTGCTGGTGTAGCGGGGGACGACCTGGATACGCAGTATTTT. Protein product: CSAGVAGDDLDTQYF.